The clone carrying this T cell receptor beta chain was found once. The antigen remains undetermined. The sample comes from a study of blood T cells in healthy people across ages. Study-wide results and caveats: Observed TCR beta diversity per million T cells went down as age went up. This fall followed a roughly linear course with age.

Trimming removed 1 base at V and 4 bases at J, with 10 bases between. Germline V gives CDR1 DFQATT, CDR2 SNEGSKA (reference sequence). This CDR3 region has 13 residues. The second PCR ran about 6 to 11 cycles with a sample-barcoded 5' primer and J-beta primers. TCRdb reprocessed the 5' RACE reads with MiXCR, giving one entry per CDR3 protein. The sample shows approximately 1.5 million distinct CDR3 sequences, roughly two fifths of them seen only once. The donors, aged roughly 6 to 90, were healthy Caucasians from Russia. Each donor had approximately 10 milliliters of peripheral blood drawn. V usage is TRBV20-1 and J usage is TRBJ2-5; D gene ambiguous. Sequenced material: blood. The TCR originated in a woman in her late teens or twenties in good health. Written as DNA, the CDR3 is TGCAGTGCTAGAGGGTGGAAGGCAGAGACCCAGTACTTC. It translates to CSARGWKAETQYF.